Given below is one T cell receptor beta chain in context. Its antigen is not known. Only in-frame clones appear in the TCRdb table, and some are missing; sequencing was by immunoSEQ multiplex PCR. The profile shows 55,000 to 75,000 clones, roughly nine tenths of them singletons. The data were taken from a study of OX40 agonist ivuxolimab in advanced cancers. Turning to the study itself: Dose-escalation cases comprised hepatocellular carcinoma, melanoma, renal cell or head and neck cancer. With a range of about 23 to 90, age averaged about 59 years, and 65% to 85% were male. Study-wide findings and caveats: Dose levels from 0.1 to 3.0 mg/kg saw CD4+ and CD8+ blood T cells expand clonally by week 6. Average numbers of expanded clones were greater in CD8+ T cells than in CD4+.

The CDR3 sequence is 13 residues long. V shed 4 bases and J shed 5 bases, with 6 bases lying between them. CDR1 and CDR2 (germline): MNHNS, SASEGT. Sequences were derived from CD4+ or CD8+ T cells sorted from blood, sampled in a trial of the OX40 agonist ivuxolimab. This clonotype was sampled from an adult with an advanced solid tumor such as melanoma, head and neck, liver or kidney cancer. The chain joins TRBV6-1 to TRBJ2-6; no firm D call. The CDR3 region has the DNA TGTGCCAGCAGTGGCGTAAGGGCCAACGTCCTGACTTTC. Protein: CASSGVRANVLTF.